A single sample gave rise to the 20 T cell receptor beta chains below, sequenced in a study of blood T cell repertoires in COVID-19. Method: immunoSEQ multiplex PCR; TCRdb's copy keeps in-frame clones and lacks some. This sample yields about 210,000 clones, of which 84% are seen a single time; 7.8% belongs to the top ten. Sequenced sample: peripheral blood. These receptors all come from a woman at least 80 years old with COVID-19, enrolled during active disease.

The chain couples TRBV7-9 to TRBJ1-2; D gene unclear. The V end lost 1 base, the J end lost 4 bases, and 10 bases lay between the germline ends. CDR3 length equals 14 residues. Per germline, CDR1 SEHNR and CDR2 FQNEAQ (reference sequence). This chain's CDR3 is CASSLGGSRYGYTF. CDR3 in DNA: TGTGCCAGCAGCTTAGGAGGCAGCCGCTATGGCTACACCTTC.

This chain connects TRBV4-1 to TRBJ1-3; D gene ambiguous. Germline CDR1 reads MGHRA; CDR2 reads YSYEKL. V was pared by 0 bases and J by 4 bases, with 4 bases between. This CDR3 spans 13 amino acids. CDR3 in amino acids: CASSQEHGNTIYF. The CDR3 nucleotides read TGCGCCAGCAGCCAAGAACACGGAAACACCATATATTTT.

This clone was counted a single time. This chain links TRBV29-1 with TRBJ2-3; 8 positions match TRBD2. This CDR3 has 14 amino acids. Losses at the gene ends were 3 bases for V and 5 bases for J; bases not matched to a gene: 7. Germline values: CDR1 SQVTM, CDR2 ANQGSEA. CDR3: CSVDVLAGIDTQYF. The CDR3 bases are TGCAGCGTTGATGTGCTAGCGGGCATAGATACGCAGTATTTT.

The CDR3 loop is CASTHREGSTEAFF. CDR3 in DNA: TGTGCCAGTACCCACAGGGAGGGGAGCACTGAAGCTTTCTTT. The chain links TRBV19 to TRBJ1-1; D may be TRBD1 (6 bases). V lost 7 bases to trimming and J lost 4 bases, with 16 bases between them. This CDR3 is 14 amino acids long. CDR1 and CDR2 from the germline V gene are LNHDA and SQIVND (reference sequence).

The genes are TRBV5-6 and TRBJ1-2; 8 bases fit TRBD1. This CDR3 spans 13 amino acids. The germline CDR1 and CDR2 sequences are SGHDT and YYEEEE. V was pared by 5 bases and J by 5 bases, with 5 bases of the junction left unmatched. The CDR3 nucleotides read TGTGCCAGCAGTGACAGGGGACTATATGGCTACACCTTC. Residues: CASSDRGLYGYTF.

The genes are TRBV5-1 and TRBJ2-5, with 14 bases matching TRBD2. V lost 4 bases to trimming and J lost 1 base; unmatched junction nucleotides: 3. CDR1 SGHRS and CDR2 YFSETQ come from the germline V gene. This CDR3 region has 16 residues. CDR3 DNA: TGCGCCAGCAGCACAGGACTAGCGGGGGGCCAAGAGACCCAGTACTTC. Residues: CASSTGLAGGQETQYF.

This clone occurred once. The chain couples TRBV5-1 to TRBJ1-5; D perhaps matches TRBD1 (6 bases). CDR3 length: 14 residues. Trimming cost V 0 bases and J 7 bases, with 11 bases left between them. Germline assignment: CDR1 SGHRS and CDR2 YFSETQ. CDR3 amino acids: CASSLEGTNQPQHF. CDR3 sequence (DNA): TGCGCCAGCAGCTTGGAAGGGACAAACCAGCCCCAGCATTTT.

V and J are TRBV6-2 or TRBV6-3 and TRBJ2-3; 11 positions agree with TRBD2. The CDR3 has 15 amino acids. J lost 6 bases, V lost 4 bases, and 6 bases had no gene match. Germline loops: CDR1 MNHEY, CDR2 SVGEGT. DNA of the CDR3: TGTGCCAGCAGTTCCGGACTAGCGGGCGTCGATACGCAGTATTTT. Amino acids: CASSSGLAGVDTQYF.

The V gene is TRBV3-1 (or the pseudogene TRBV3-2), the J gene TRBJ1-5; TRBD1 is a possible D gene (5 bases). The V and J ends lost 2 bases and 9 bases respectively, with 11 bases between them. There are 13 residues in the CDR3. Germline V CDR1 and CDR2: LGHDT, YNNKEL (reference sequence). CDR3 amino acids: CASSQSGPGPQHF. The CDR3 coding sequence is TGTGCCAGCAGCCAATCAGGGCCCGGGCCCCAGCATTTT.

The chain links TRBV19 to TRBJ1-5, with D perhaps matching TRBD1 (6 bases). Trimming took off 3 bases at V and 6 bases at J, with 12 bases between the two ends. The CDR3 has 14 residues. In germline, CDR1 is LNHDA, CDR2 SQIVND (reference sequence). CDR3 loop: CASSINRVGQPQHF. The CDR3 coding sequence is TGTGCCAGTAGTATTAACAGGGTGGGTCAGCCCCAGCATTTT.

The V and J genes are TRBV10-2 and TRBJ1-5, with 7 positions matching TRBD1. The CDR3 is made up of 13 amino acids. Germline V gene sequence: CDR1 WSHSY, CDR2 SAAADI. The V gene end was trimmed by 6 bases and the J gene end by 4 bases; junction bases not matched to a gene: 3. CDR3 sequence: CASRGQTNQPQHF. CDR3 nucleotide sequence: TGCGCCAGCAGGGGACAGACAAATCAGCCCCAGCATTTT.

In regard to this clone: Other DNA sequences in the same sample also yield this CDR3. The gene calls are TRBV5-1 and TRBJ2-7; 8 bases align to TRBD2. V shed 1 base and J 3 bases; nucleotides not matched to a gene: 3. CDR3 length equals 14 residues. CDR1 is SGHRS and CDR2 is YFSETQ in the germline V gene. The CDR3 DNA reads TGCGCCAGCAGCTTGACAAGCGGGAGCTACGAGCAGTACTTC. Translating gives CASSLTSGSYEQYF.

The chain couples TRBV5-1 to TRBJ2-2; tentative D call: TRBD1 (5 bases). V lost 4 bases, J lost 0 bases, and 10 bases lay in between. Germline-derived CDR1 and CDR2 are SGHRS and YFSETQ. This CDR3 region has 15 residues. The chain's CDR3 is CASSRADTNTGELFF. Here the CDR3 DNA reads TGCGCCAGCAGCCGCGCGGACACGAACACCGGGGAGCTGTTTTTT.

The J gene is TRBJ1-5, the V gene TRBV12-3 or TRBV12-4, with D uncertain. V was clipped by 1 base and J by 7 bases, with 5 bases between them. This CDR3 contains 12 residues. The CDR3 DNA reads TGTGCCAGCAGTTTAGGTCTCCAGCCCCAGCATTTT. It specifies CASSLGLQPQHF.

The chain is built from TRBV9 and TRBJ2-2; no clear D. V was cut by 4 bases and J by 2 bases, with 9 bases left in between. CDR1 is SGDLS and CDR2 is YYNGEE in the germline V gene. The CDR3 totals 14 residues. The CDR3 sequence is CASSSRVNTGELFF. In DNA form, the CDR3 reads TGTGCCAGCAGCTCCCGGGTCAACACCGGGGAGCTGTTTTTT.

V usage is TRBV7-9 and J usage is TRBJ2-1, with D uncertain. The V and J ends lost 2 bases and 3 bases respectively, with 17 bases between them. The CDR3 contains 17 residues. Germline loops: CDR1 SEHNR, CDR2 FQNEAQ (reference sequence). The CDR3 here is CASSLLPHGYLYNEQFF. The CDR3 region has the DNA TGTGCCAGCAGCTTATTACCCCACGGGTACCTCTACAATGAGCAGTTCTTC.

This rearrangement joins TRBV19 to TRBJ2-1; D not resolved. With 4 bases removed from V and 8 bases from J, the gap between germline ends came to 6 bases. Germline CDR1 and CDR2: LNHDA and SQIVND (reference sequence). This CDR3 has 11 amino acids. In DNA form, the CDR3 reads TGTGCCAGTAGTAGTCTCGATGAGCAGTTCTTC. It yields the protein CASSSLDEQFF. The whole variable domain, filled in from reference TRBV19 and TRBJ2-1, reads DGGITQSPKYLFRKEGQNVTLSCEQNLNHDAMYWYRQDPGQGLRLIYYSQIVNDFQKGDIAEGYSVSREKKESFPLTVTSAQKNPTAFYLCASSSLDEQFFGPGTRLTVL.

V is TRBV6-6 and J is TRBJ1-3; D gene unclear. V lost 6 bases to trimming and J lost 1 base, with 4 bases between them. CDR3 length: 12 residues. The germline V gene has CDR1 MNHNY and CDR2 SVGAGI (reference sequence). CDR3 loop: CASSPSGNTIYF. The DNA of the CDR3 is TGTGCCAGCAGCCCTTCTGGAAACACCATATATTTT.

This clone has more than one count but fewer than ten. This chain joins TRBV28 and TRBJ2-1, with no clear D. This CDR3 is 14 amino acids long. Germline V gene lookup returns CDR1 MDHEN and CDR2 SYDVKM. V gave up 3 bases and J gave up 8 bases, with 14 bases separating them. The CDR3 nucleotides read TGTGCCAGCAGTTTGGTCTCCATGGGCCATGAGCAGTTCTTC. It is translated as CASSLVSMGHEQFF.

The chain uses TRBV7-2 and TRBJ2-1; TRBD1 is a possible D gene (6 bases). Germline values: CDR1 SGHTA, CDR2 FQGNSA. V gave up 1 base and J gave up 7 bases, with 17 bases separating them. CDR3 length: 16 amino acids. CDR3 DNA sequence: TGTGCCAGCAGCTTAGAAACAGGGCGACCTACAAATGAGCAGTTCTTC. The encoded protein is CASSLETGRPTNEQFF.